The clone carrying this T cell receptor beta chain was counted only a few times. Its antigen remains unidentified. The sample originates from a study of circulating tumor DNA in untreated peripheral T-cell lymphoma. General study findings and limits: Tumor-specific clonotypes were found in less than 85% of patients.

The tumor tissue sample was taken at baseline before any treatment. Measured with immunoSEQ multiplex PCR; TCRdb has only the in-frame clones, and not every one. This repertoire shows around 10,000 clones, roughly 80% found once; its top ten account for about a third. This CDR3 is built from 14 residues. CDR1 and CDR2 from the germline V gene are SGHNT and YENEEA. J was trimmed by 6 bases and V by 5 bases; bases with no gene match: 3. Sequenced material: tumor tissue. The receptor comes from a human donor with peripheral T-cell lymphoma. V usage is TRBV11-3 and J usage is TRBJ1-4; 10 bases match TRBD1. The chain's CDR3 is CASSPGTGDEKLFF. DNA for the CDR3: TGTGCCAGCAGCCCCGGGACAGGGGATGAAAAACTGTTTTTT.